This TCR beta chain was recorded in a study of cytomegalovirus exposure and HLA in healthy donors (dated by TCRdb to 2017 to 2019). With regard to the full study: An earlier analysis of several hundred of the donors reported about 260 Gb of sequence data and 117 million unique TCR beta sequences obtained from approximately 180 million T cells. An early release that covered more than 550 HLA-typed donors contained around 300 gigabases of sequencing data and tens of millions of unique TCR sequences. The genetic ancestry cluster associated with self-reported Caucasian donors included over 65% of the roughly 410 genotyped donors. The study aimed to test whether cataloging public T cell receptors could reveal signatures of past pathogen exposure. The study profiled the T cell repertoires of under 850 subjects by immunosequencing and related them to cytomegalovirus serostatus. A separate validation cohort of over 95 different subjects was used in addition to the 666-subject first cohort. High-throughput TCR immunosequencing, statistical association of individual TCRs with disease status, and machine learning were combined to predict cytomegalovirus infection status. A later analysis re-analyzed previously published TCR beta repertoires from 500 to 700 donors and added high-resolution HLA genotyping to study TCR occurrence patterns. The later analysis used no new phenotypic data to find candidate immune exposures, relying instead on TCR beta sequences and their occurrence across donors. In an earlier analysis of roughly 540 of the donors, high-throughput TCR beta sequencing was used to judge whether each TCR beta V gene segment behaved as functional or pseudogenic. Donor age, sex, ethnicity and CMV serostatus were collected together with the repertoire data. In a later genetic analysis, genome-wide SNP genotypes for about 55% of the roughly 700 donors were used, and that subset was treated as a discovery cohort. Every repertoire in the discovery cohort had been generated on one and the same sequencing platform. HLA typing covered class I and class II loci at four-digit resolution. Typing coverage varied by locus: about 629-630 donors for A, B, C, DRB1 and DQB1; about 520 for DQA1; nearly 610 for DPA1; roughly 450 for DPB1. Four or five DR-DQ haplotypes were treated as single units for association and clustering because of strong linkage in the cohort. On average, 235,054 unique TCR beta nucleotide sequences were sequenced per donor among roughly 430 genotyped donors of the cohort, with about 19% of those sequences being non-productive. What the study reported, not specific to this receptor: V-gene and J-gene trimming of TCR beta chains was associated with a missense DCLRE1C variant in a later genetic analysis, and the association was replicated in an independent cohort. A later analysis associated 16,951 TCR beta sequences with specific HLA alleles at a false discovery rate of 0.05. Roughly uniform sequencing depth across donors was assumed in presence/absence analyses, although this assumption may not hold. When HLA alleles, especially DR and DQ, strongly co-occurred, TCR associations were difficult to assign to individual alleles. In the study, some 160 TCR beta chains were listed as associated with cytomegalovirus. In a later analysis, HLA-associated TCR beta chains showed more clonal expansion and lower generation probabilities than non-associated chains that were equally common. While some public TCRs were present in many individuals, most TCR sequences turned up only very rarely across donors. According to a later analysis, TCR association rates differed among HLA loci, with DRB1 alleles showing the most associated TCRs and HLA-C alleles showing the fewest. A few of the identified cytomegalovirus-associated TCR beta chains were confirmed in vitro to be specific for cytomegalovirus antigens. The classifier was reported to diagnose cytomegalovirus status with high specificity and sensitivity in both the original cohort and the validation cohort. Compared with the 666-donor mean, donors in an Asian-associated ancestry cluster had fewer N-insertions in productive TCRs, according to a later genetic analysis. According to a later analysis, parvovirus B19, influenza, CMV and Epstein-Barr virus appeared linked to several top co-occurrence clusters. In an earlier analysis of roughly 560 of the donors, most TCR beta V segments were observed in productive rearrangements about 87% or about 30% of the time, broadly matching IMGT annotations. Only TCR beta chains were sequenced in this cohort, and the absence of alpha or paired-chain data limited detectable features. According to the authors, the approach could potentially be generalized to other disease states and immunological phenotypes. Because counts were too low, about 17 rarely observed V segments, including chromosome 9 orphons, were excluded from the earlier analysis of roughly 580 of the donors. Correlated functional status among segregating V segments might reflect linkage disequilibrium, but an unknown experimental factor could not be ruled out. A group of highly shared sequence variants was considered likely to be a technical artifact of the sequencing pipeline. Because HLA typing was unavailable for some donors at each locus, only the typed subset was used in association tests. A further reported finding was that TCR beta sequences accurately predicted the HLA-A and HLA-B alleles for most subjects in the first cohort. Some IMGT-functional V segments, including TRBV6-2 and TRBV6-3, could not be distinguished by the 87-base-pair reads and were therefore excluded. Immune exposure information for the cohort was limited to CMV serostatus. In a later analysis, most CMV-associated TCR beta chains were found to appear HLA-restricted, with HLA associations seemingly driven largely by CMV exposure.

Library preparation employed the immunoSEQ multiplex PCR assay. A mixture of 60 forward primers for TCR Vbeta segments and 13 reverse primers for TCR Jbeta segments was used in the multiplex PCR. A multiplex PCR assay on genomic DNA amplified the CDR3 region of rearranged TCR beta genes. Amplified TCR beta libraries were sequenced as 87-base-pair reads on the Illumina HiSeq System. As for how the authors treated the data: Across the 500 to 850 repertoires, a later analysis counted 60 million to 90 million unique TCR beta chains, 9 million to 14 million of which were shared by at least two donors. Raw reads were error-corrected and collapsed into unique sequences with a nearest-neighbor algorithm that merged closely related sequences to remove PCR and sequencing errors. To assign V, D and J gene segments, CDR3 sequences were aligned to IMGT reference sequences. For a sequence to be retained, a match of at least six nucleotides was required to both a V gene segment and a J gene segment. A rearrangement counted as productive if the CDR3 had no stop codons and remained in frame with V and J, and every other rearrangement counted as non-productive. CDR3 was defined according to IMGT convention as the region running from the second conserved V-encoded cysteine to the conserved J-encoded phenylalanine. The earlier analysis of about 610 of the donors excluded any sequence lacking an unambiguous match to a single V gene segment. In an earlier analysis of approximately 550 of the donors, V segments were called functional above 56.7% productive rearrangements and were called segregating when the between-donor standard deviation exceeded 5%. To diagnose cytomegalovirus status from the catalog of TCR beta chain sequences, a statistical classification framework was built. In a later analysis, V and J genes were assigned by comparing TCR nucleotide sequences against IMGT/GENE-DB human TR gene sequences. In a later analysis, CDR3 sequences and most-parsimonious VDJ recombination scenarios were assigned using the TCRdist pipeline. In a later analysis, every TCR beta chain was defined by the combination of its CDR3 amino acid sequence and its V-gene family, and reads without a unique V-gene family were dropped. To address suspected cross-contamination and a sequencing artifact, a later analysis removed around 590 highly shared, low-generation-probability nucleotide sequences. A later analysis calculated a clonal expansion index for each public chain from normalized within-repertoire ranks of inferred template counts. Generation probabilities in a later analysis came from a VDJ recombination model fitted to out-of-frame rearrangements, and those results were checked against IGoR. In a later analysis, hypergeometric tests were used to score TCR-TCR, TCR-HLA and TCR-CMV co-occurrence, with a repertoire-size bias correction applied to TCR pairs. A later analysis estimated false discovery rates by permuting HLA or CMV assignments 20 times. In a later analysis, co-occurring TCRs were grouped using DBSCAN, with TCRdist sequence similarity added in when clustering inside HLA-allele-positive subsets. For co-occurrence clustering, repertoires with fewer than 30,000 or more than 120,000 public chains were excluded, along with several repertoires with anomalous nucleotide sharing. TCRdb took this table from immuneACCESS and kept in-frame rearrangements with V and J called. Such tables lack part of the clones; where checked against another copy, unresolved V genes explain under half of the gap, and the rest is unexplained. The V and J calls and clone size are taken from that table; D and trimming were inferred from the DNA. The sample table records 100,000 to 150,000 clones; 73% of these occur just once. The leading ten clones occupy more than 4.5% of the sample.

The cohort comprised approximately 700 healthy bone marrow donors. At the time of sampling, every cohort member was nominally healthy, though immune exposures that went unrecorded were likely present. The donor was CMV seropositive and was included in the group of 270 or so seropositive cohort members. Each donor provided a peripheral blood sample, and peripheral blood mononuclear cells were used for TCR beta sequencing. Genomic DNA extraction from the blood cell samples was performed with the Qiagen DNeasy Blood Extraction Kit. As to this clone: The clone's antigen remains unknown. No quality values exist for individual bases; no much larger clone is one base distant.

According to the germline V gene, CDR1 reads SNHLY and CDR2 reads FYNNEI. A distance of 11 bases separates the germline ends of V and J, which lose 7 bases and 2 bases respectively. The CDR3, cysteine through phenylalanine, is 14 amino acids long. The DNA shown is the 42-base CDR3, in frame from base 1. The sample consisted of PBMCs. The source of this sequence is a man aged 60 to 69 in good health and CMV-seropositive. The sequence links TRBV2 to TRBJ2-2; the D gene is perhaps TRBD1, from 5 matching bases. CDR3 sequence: CASTRTINTGELFF. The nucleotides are TGTGCCAGCACCCGGACAATCAACACCGGGGAGCTGTTTTTT.